This T cell receptor beta chain appears in the sequencing data of a study of radiotherapy plus CTLA-4 blockade in lung cancer. Study-level results: Some TCR clones had been derived from tumors. These clones expanded in peripheral blood after radiotherapy plus ipilimumab.

The V gene's germline CDR1 is SGHRS and CDR2 YFSETQ. This CDR3 has 14 amino acids. V was clipped by 0 bases and J by 3 bases, with 7 bases between them. A remark on this clone: Its antigen is as yet unknown.

Produced via immunoSEQ multiplex PCR; TCRdb's table is partial and in-frame only. This table has nearly 95,000 clones, 80% to 85% appearing once. The V call is TRBV5-1, the J call TRBJ1-5; D remains unclear. The source of this sequence is a human donor with non-small cell lung cancer that progressed on radiotherapy plus ipilimumab. Material: peripheral blood, obtained from a patient treated with radiotherapy plus ipilimumab. The CDR3 nucleotides are TGCGCCAGCAGCTTGGGGGGAAACAATCAGCCCCAGCATTTT. Translating it yields CASSLGGNNQPQHF.